A selection of T cell receptor beta chains follows, all from one sample in a study of shared clonotypes between healthy human individuals. Data came from immunoSEQ multiplex PCR; TCRdb stores just in-frame clones and leaves some out. The data show about 2.3 million clones, with about 90% seen just once and 0.3% to 0.4% held by the top ten. Material: naive CD4+ T cells from PBMCs. The receptors derive from a man in his late teens or twenties in good health. Some clones in this sample may be carry-over from other donors' samples. Both conserved end residues are part of each CDR3. D genes are given only for firm matches. Size tells how often a clone was seen (once, few, many) or the class of an expanded clone, and some rows leave it out.

NA	NA	TRBJ2-7	TRBV4-2	CASSQAGAYEQYF	TGTGCCAGCAGCCAAGCCGGGGCCTACGAGCAGTACTTC
TRBD1	NA	TRBJ2-5	TRBV19	CASSLYRGKIGETQYF	TGTGCCAGTAGCCTATACAGGGGGAAGATTGGAGAGACCCAGTACTTC
TRBD1	NA	TRBJ2-1	TRBV7-9	CASSPPARDRGGRDEQFF	TGTGCCAGCAGCCCACCTGCCCGGGACAGGGGAGGGCGCGATGAGCAGTTCTTC
TRBD2	NA	TRBJ2-3	TRBV4-3	CASSQLAGSTDTQYF	TGCGCCAGCAGCCAACTAGCGGGCAGCACAGATACGCAGTATTTT
NA	NA	TRBJ2-5	TRBV29-1	CSVVGRYQETQYF	TGCAGCGTTGTCGGCCGGTACCAAGAGACCCAGTACTTC
NA	NA	TRBJ1-3	TRBV7-2	CASSLRGNTIYF	TGTGCCAGCAGCCTAAGAGGGAACACCATATATTTT
TRBD2	NA	TRBJ2-2	TRBV5-1	CASSFGTSNTGELFF	TGCGCCAGCAGTTTCGGGACTAGCAACACCGGGGAGCTGTTTTTT
TRBD1	NA	TRBJ1-1	TRBV5-4	CASLEGGTGGTEAFF	TGTGCCAGCTTAGAGGGGGGGACAGGGGGCACTGAAGCTTTCTTT
NA	NA	TRBJ2-7	TRBV11-2	CASSFGGPYEQYF	TGTGCCAGCAGCTTTGGGGGCCCCTACGAGCAGTACTTC
TRBD2	NA	TRBJ2-7	TRBV4-2	CASSQGLAGPGEQYF	TGTGCCAGCAGCCAAGGACTAGCGGGACCGGGTGAGCAGTACTTC
TRBD2	once	TRBJ2-1	TRBV29-1	CSLSRLAIYNEQFF	TGCAGCCTTTCAAGACTAGCGATTTACAATGAGCAGTTCTTC
NA	NA	TRBJ2-5	TRBV2	CASKQAPGFQETQYF	TGTGCCAGCAAACAGGCGCCGGGATTCCAAGAGACCCAGTACTTC
NA	NA	TRBJ2-3	TRBV7-9	CASSNRDTYTDTQYF	TGTGCCAGCTCAAACCGGGACACTTACACAGATACGCAGTATTTT
TRBD1	NA	TRBJ1-5	TRBV7-2	CASSGRQGNQPQHF	TGTGCCAGCAGTGGAAGACAGGGGAATCAGCCCCAGCATTTT
TRBD1	NA	TRBJ2-5	TRBV28	CASSPYPQGGDRETQYF	TGTGCCAGCAGCCCCTACCCCCAAGGTGGGGACAGAGAGACCCAGTACTTC
NA	NA	TRBJ1-1	TRBV18	CASSLLKEGITEAFF	TGTGCCAGCTCTCTCCTCAAAGAGGGGATAACTGAAGCTTTCTTT
NA	NA	TRBJ2-3	TRBV5-1	CASSLEPSSTDTQYF	TGCGCCAGCAGCTTGGAACCGTCTAGCACAGATACGCAGTATTTT
NA	NA	TRBJ1-1	TRBV14	CASSQARVRAGAFF	TGTGCCAGCAGCCAAGCTAGGGTCAGGGCGGGAGCTTTCTTT
NA	NA	TRBJ2-1	TRBV2	CASRADSHEQFF	TGTGCCAGCAGAGCGGACTCCCATGAGCAGTTCTTC
TRBD1	NA	TRBJ2-5	TRBV18	CASPSSKKTGGFEETQYF	TGTGCCAGCCCAAGCTCAAAAAAGACAGGGGGTTTCGAAGAGACCCAGTACTTC
NA	NA	TRBJ1-1	TRBV18	CASSPLGFMNTEAFF	TGTGCCAGCTCACCATTGGGCTTCATGAACACTGAAGCTTTCTTT
TRBD1	NA	TRBJ2-7	TRBV18	CASSAGTEPYEQYF	TGTGCCAGCTCGGCCGGGACAGAACCATACGAGCAGTACTTC
NA	NA	TRBJ2-7	TRBV28	CASSLTDEQYF	TGTGCCAGCAGTTTAACAGACGAGCAGTACTTC
NA	NA	TRBJ1-5	TRBV10-3	CAISEPRGGGNQPQHF	TGTGCCATCAGTGAGCCGAGGGGGGGTGGCAATCAGCCCCAGCATTTT
NA	NA	TRBJ2-3	TRBV5-6	CASSLYGAGGSTDTQYF	TGTGCCAGCAGCTTGTATGGGGCGGGCGGCAGCACAGATACGCAGTATTTT
NA	NA	TRBJ2-2	TRBV7-2	CASSPYTPAGELFF	TGTGCCAGCAGCCCCTACACTCCCGCCGGGGAGCTGTTTTTT
NA	NA	TRBJ2-7	TRBV15	CATSPRLRQAPYEQYF	TGTGCCACCAGCCCCCGATTGAGACAGGCGCCCTACGAGCAGTACTTC
NA	NA	TRBJ1-4	TRBV5-4	CASSFGSGNEKLFF	TGTGCCAGCAGCTTTGGCAGCGGTAATGAAAAACTGTTTTTT
NA	NA	TRBJ2-3	TRBV6-5	CASSPLSTDTQYF	TGTGCCAGCAGTCCCTTAAGCACAGATACGCAGTATTTT
NA	NA	TRBJ2-7	TRBV6-5	CASSPLDRPYEQYF	TGTGCCAGCAGCCCACTCGACAGGCCCTACGAGCAGTACTTC
NA	NA	TRBJ2-1	TRBV11-3	CASSPPGASAYNEQFF	TGTGCCAGCAGCCCTCCTGGAGCGTCTGCCTACAATGAGCAGTTCTTC
TRBD1	NA	TRBJ1-1	TRBV19	CASSSYQGGTEAFF	TGTGCCAGTAGTAGCTATCAGGGGGGCACTGAAGCTTTCTTT
NA	NA	TRBJ2-7	TRBV28	CASSSSDSRAQYF	TGTGCCAGCAGTTCCTCGGACTCCCGGGCGCAGTACTTC
NA	NA	TRBJ2-7	TRBV29-1	CSVGPPYSGISYEQYF	TGCAGCGTTGGCCCACCCTATAGCGGAATATCCTACGAGCAGTACTTC
NA	NA	TRBJ1-4	TRBV28	CASSFFQRGRGEKLFF	TGTGCCAGCAGTTTCTTCCAACGCGGCAGGGGTGAAAAACTGTTTTTT
TRBD2	NA	TRBJ2-5	TRBV5-8	CASTVGLAGGGQETQYF	TGTGCCAGCACCGTGGGACTAGCGGGAGGGGGGCAAGAGACCCAGTACTTC
TRBD1	NA	TRBJ2-5	TRBV10-1	CASSATGPQETQYF	TGCGCCAGCAGTGCGACAGGGCCGCAAGAGACCCAGTACTTC
NA	NA	TRBJ2-2	TRBV9	CASSVGTENSELFF	TGTGCCAGCAGCGTAGGGACAGAGAATTCGGAGCTGTTTTTT
NA	NA	TRBJ1-4	TRBV28	CASSLGDQKLFF	TGTGCCAGCAGTTTAGGGGACCAAAAACTGTTTTTT
NA	NA	TRBJ2-3	TRBV27	CASRWSSTDTQYF	TGTGCCAGCAGATGGAGTAGCACAGATACGCAGTATTTT
NA	NA	TRBJ1-1	TRBV10-3	CAIRPASLNTEAFF	TGTGCCATCAGACCCGCTTCCCTGAACACTGAAGCTTTCTTT
TRBD1	NA	TRBJ2-7	TRBV2	CASSEWLSGGGYEQYF	TGTGCCAGCAGTGAGTGGCTCTCAGGGGGCGGGTACGAGCAGTACTTC
NA	NA	TRBJ2-1	TRBV6-5	CASSLPGLGVDEQFF	TGTGCCAGCAGTTTACCGGGACTGGGGGTGGATGAGCAGTTCTTC
NA	NA	TRBJ1-2	TRBV28	CASRPTAKGYTF	TGTGCCAGCAGACCGACAGCTAAGGGCTACACCTTC
TRBD2	NA	TRBJ2-7	TRBV5-1	CASSFNSGRGYEQYF	TGCGCCAGCAGCTTTAACAGCGGGAGGGGCTACGAGCAGTACTTC
NA	NA	TRBJ1-1	TRBV10-3	CAISPMGVDAFF	TGTGCCATCAGTCCTATGGGGGTGGACGCTTTCTTT
TRBD1	once	TRBJ1-5	TRBV30	CAWSVRTGPNQPQHF	TGTGCCTGGAGTGTACGGACAGGACCTAATCAACCCCAGCATTTT
TRBD1	NA	TRBJ2-5	TRBV6-1	CASNLGQGHQETQYF	TGTGCCAGCAATTTGGGACAGGGCCACCAAGAGACCCAGTACTTC
NA	few	TRBJ1-5	TRBV2	CATSQGLGQPQHF	TGTGCCACCTCACAGGGATTAGGTCAGCCCCAGCATTTT
TRBD2	NA	TRBJ2-2	TRBV9	CASSGQLAGVTGELFF	TGTGCCAGCAGCGGGCAACTAGCGGGAGTAACCGGGGAGCTGTTTTTT
NA	once	TRBJ1-5	TRBV19	CASSIGSRRPQHF	TGTGCCAGTAGTATAGGGTCGAGGAGGCCCCAGCATTTT
NA	NA	TRBJ2-7	TRBV28	CASRTTREQYF	TGTGCCAGCAGGACGACACGGGAACAGTACTTC
NA	NA	TRBJ2-7	TRBV29-1	CSVGGDEQYF	TGCAGCGTTGGGGGGGATGAGCAGTACTTC
NA	NA	TRBJ2-7	TRBV7-2	CASSYGRSYEQYF	TGTGCCAGCAGCTACGGTCGGTCCTACGAGCAGTACTTC
TRBD1	NA	TRBJ1-3	TRBV11-2	CASSPRQGFGNTIYF	TGTGCCAGCAGCCCCCGACAGGGCTTTGGAAACACCATATATTTT
TRBD2	NA	TRBJ2-3	TRBV10-3	CAISERAGGPDTQYF	TGTGCCATCAGTGAGCGGGCGGGAGGGCCGGATACGCAGTATTTT
TRBD2	NA	TRBJ2-4	TRBV5-1	CASSRVAGGTPTRGNIQYF	TGCGCCAGCAGCCGGGTAGCGGGAGGGACTCCAACTCGTGGAAACATTCAGTACTTC
NA	NA	TRBJ1-2	TRBV19	CASSIGGRTNYGYTF	TGTGCCAGTAGTATCGGGGGAAGGACTAACTATGGCTACACCTTC
NA	NA	TRBJ2-2	TRBV28	CASTLERNTGELFF	TGTGCCAGCACACTGGAGAGGAACACCGGGGAGCTGTTTTTT